Below are 4 T cell receptor beta chains sequenced from a single sample in a study of cytomegalovirus exposure and HLA in healthy donors. It was with 60 Vbeta and 13 Jbeta primers that the PCR ran. The repertoire was sequenced with immunoSEQ multiplex PCR; TCRdb's copy has only in-frame clones and lacks some. The sample holds more than 85,000 clones, under 90% seen once. Input material: PBMCs. These receptors came from a woman between 25 and 40 years old in good health and CMV-seronegative.

The V and J genes are TRBV6-1 and TRBJ2-7, with 7 positions matching TRBD2. The CDR3 has 15 amino acids. Germline V CDR1 and CDR2: MNHNS, SASEGT. V trimming: 6 bases; J trimming: 3 bases; junction bases outside the gene matches: 11. The CDR3 is CASSHRTSSDYEQYF. The DNA of the CDR3 is TGTGCCAGCAGCCATAGGACTAGTTCAGACTACGAGCAGTACTTC.

V usage is TRBV27 and J usage is TRBJ2-1, with TRBD1 matching 9 bases. The ends lost 5 bases at V and 7 bases at J; junction bases unmatched: 6. The germline V gene encodes CDR1 MNHEY and CDR2 SMNVEV (reference sequence). CDR3 size: 14 residues. The chain's CDR3 is CASSMGQGLNEQFF. The CDR3 bases are TGTGCCAGCAGTATGGGACAGGGACTGAATGAGCAGTTCTTC.

The genes are TRBV2 and TRBJ2-1, with TRBD1 identical over 9 bases. The V and J ends lost 0 bases and 9 bases, in that order; junction bases with no gene match: 6. The CDR3 has 15 residues. Germline loops: CDR1 SNHLY, CDR2 FYNNEI. The CDR3 region is CASSEAGTGPGEQFF. The CDR3 nucleotides are TGTGCCAGCAGTGAAGCTGGGACAGGGCCGGGTGAGCAGTTCTTC.

The chain recombines TRBV6-1 with TRBJ1-6; D perhaps matches TRBD1 (6 bases). CDR3 length: 16 residues. V was clipped by 3 bases and J by 11 bases, with 20 bases between them. CDR1 and CDR2 (germline): MNHNS, SASEGT. The CDR3: CASSDPTRQVWPPLHF. CDR3 bases: TGTGCCAGCAGTGACCCAACCAGACAGGTTTGGCCACCCCTCCACTTT.